This T cell receptor beta chain appears in the sequencing data of a study of persistence of HIV-infected CD4 T cells (dated by TCRdb to the early 2020s). Notes on the research overall: Suppressive ART had been received by participants for a median of roughly 8 years. Anti-CD3/anti-CD28 stimulation activated a higher proportion of cells, with a lower memory fraction, than antigen stimulation. For the TCR cluster analysis across participants, 8 or 9 participants were included for CMV and about 7 participants for Gag. Proviral sequencing was used to assess clonality among infected cells, whereas TCRbeta sequencing gauged the clonality of all cells within each sorted population. The study isolated CMV- and HIV-1 Gag-responding CD4+ T cells from ART-treated individuals to examine antigen-driven clonal expansion of HIV-1-infected cells. Peripheral blood samples of up to roughly 200 mL were obtained at multiple time points, with the exception of a couple of participants, for whom leukapheresis was performed at a single time point. The research as a whole found: Bulk TCR analyses could not be limited to the rare CMV-responding cells that actually contained HIV-1 proviruses. Antigen-responding cells were enriched for expanded CDR3beta sequences that were degenerate, which suggests that CD4+ responses to CMV and Gag underwent convergent selection. TCRbeta richness in CMV- and Gag-responding cells was significantly lower than in anti-CD3/anti-CD28-responding cells; CMV-responding cells had higher oligoclonality than CD3/CD28-stimulated and Gag-responding cells. Only a small number of individuals took part in the study, and only a limited range of antigens was tested. TCR oligoclonality correlated with proviral oligoclonality within the same sorted populations.

For this clone: No cognate antigen has been identified for it. There are no base qualities to consult, and no much larger clone falls within one base.

Per the publication, the treatment or condition label means: suppressive antiretroviral therapy. Cells were stimulated with anti-CD3/anti-CD28 magnetic beads as a nonspecific positive control representing the CD4+ T cell repertoire. CD4+ T cells that responded were sorted based on upregulation of both CD40 ligand and CD69. HIV-1-infected adults in whom suppressive ART had been started during chronic infection were enrolled as participants. For at least 4 years, the participants' plasma HIV-1 RNA had been undetectable, below 50 copies/mL. To be included, participants needed a CD4+ T cell count above 400 cells/uL and a positive CMV serology. Before stimulation, PBMCs were isolated using density centrifugation and depleted of CD8+ T cells. CD8-depleted PBMCs were stimulated for 18 hours with anti-CD28/CD49d costimulation, CD40-blocking antibody and enfuvirtide to prevent new infections. Cell sorting was performed on a Beckman Coulter MoFlo Legacy or XDP sorter, and dead cells were excluded with propidium iodide. Genomic DNA was extracted using the QIAamp DNA Mini Kit for samples with more than one million cells and using the Quick-DNA Microprep Kit for all other samples.

The immunoSEQ hsTCRB assay version 4, run in survey mode, was used to sequence TCRbeta repertoires from genomic DNA. For TCRbeta sequencing, genomic DNA was diluted to approximately 9.9 ng/uL, and up to roughly 1 ug was used per sample. The study's processing was this. Analysis of the TCRbeta data was done in ImmunoSeq Analyzer 3.0, and diversity was computed on productive nucleotide rearrangements. Using the Immunarch R package, lower-bound TCR diversity was estimated with the improved Chao index and clonality was estimated with the Gini coefficient. Nucleotide rearrangements that differed but encoded the same CDR3beta amino acid sequence were counted as separate clonotypes. Differential abundance analysis found TCRbeta sequences that were significantly enriched in antigen-responding cells compared with anti-CD3/anti-CD28-activated cells. TCRs were clustered by predicted peptide-MHC specificity with GLIPH2, both within individual participants and across merged participant data sets. TCRdb took over this immuneACCESS table, retaining in-frame rearrangements with V and J assigned. Such tables are incomplete; in checked studies, under half of the missing clones stem from an unresolved V gene, and the remainder is unexplained. Clonal size and the V and J genes are those of that table, whereas D and trimming came from the DNA. The sample includes 45,000 or so clones, with 88% observed a single time. 0.4% to 0.5% of the sample is taken by the ten largest.

The source is an adult woman with HIV who was CMV-seropositive. Material: CD4+ T cells sorted from PBMCs after roughly 20-hour stimulation, obtained from a patient who received antiretroviral therapy. Sample cell subset or site, as interpreted from the label and publication: CD40L+CD69+ CD4 T cells responding to anti-CD3/anti-CD28 beads, representing the overall repertoire.

The DNA reads as follows: TGTGCCAGCTCCGGGGCAGGGAATAATTCACCCCTCCACTTT. Translated, it reads CASSGAGNNSPLHF. The sequence links TRBV18 to TRBJ1-6, with TRBD1 perhaps the D gene, on 5 matching bases. CDR1 KGHSH and CDR2 LQKENI were looked up in the germline V gene. At the junction V is shortened by 6 bases and J by 5 bases, with 11 bases in between. Its CDR3 holds 14 amino acids, cysteine through phenylalanine. The read is trimmed to its CDR3 DNA, 42 bases read in frame from base 1.